These 27 T cell receptor beta chains were all obtained from the same sample, sequenced in a study of control samples from healthy donors and cancer patients. The protocol was immunoSEQ multiplex PCR, while the TCRdb copy is restricted to in-frame clones and leaves out a portion. The sample lists 65,000 to 85,000 clones, about 89% occurring once. The sample comprised PBMCs. These receptors all come from a woman in her fifties or sixties with head and neck cancer.

The chain combines TRBV7-9 with TRBJ2-1; D ambiguous. The CDR3 is 15 amino acids. CDR1 and CDR2 from the germline V gene are SEHNR and FQNEAQ (reference sequence). Trimming pared 1 base from V and 0 bases from J, leaving 7 bases between. The CDR3 coding sequence is TGTGCCAGCAGCTTAGAGGCTAGCTCCTACAATGAGCAGTTCTTC. Protein sequence: CASSLEASSYNEQFF.

This clone is a singleton in its sample. The chain carries TRBV27 and TRBJ2-3, with D perhaps TRBD1 (6 bases). CDR1 MNHEY and CDR2 SMNVEV come from the germline V gene (reference sequence). This CDR3 has 16 amino acids. Between the trimmed V and J ends, which lost 6 bases and 0 bases, there was a span of 16 bases. The CDR3 protein is CASSPGGGPSTDTQYF. The CDR3 coding sequence is TGTGCCAGCAGCCCTGGGGGCGGGCCTAGCACAGATACGCAGTATTTT.

The chain recombines TRBV6-8 with TRBJ2-5, with a tentative D call TRBD2 (7 bases). This CDR3 comprises 14 residues. V dropped 7 bases and J dropped 5 bases, with 17 bases sitting between them. CDR1 is MNHGY, CDR2 SAAAGT, per germline. DNA of the CDR3: TGTGCCAGCAATGGGGGGGGGCCTAGGGAGACCCAGTACTTC. Translating gives CASNGGGPRETQYF.

The chain employs TRBV9 and TRBJ2-1; perhaps TRBD1 as D (5 bases). The germline V gene has CDR1 SGDLS and CDR2 YYNGEE. The CDR3 spans 13 residues. Trimming cost V 0 bases and J 6 bases, with 7 bases left between them. The chain's CDR3 is CASSVEGSNEQFF. The CDR3 nucleotides are TGTGCCAGCAGCGTAGAGGGGTCCAATGAGCAGTTCTTC.

The CDR3 loop reads CASSFGRGINQPQHF. CDR3 bases: TGTGCCAGCAGTTTCGGCAGGGGAATTAATCAGCCCCAGCATTTT. The chain employs TRBV28 and TRBJ1-5; tentative D call: TRBD1 (6 bases). The germline V and J ends were trimmed by 3 bases and 4 bases, with 13 bases remaining between them. The CDR3 spans 15 residues. The germline V gene encodes CDR1 MDHEN and CDR2 SYDVKM.

This clone was found once. The chain is built from TRBV20-1 and TRBJ1-6, with D perhaps TRBD1 (5 bases). Germline V CDR1 and CDR2: DFQATT, SNEGSKA (reference sequence). The CDR3 has 18 residues. Trimming removed 3 bases at V and 0 bases at J, with 18 bases between. This CDR3 is CSASGQGTPNSYNSPLHF. The CDR3 DNA follows: TGCAGTGCTAGTGGGCAGGGAACACCAAACTCCTATAATTCACCCCTCCACTTT.

This clone was counted a single time. The CDR3 sequence: CASSSVIIYEQYF. In nucleotides, the CDR3 is TGTGCCAGCAGCTCAGTCATTATCTACGAGCAGTACTTC. This chain joins TRBV7-2 and TRBJ2-7; D remains ambiguous. The V end lost 4 bases, the J end lost 3 bases, and 10 bases lay between the germline ends. The CDR3 runs 13 residues. Germline CDR1 and CDR2: SGHTA and FQGNSA.

This chain connects TRBV27 to TRBJ1-6, with unresolved D. In germline, CDR1 is MNHEY, CDR2 SMNVEV (reference sequence). This CDR3 is built from 15 residues. Trimming took 8 bases from V and 8 from J, leaving 19 bases between them. CDR3 amino acids: CASRIRGPLDSPLHF. CDR3 DNA sequence: TGTGCCAGCCGAATTCGAGGGCCCCTGGATTCACCCCTCCACTTT.

The rearrangement joins TRBV28 to TRBJ2-7; the D is unclear. CDR3 length: 12 residues. Germline CDR1 MDHEN, CDR2 SYDVKM. Between the trimmed V and J ends, which lost 2 bases and 6 bases, there was a span of 8 bases. The CDR3: CASSLVSGEQYF. Written as DNA, the CDR3 is TGTGCCAGCAGTTTAGTTTCGGGCGAGCAGTACTTC.

The chain is built from TRBV6-5 and TRBJ1-1; D unclear. V was shortened by 2 bases and J by 4 bases, with 17 bases between the two germline ends. The CDR3 runs 16 residues. Germline lookup yields CDR1 MNHEY and CDR2 SVGAGI. The CDR3 sequence: CASSYIRGLLSTEAFF. The CDR3 DNA is TGTGCCAGCAGTTACATCCGAGGGCTCCTGTCCACTGAAGCTTTCTTT.

This sequence joins TRBV19 and TRBJ2-2, with 7 bases lining up with TRBD2. Germline V CDR1 and CDR2: LNHDA, SQIVND (reference sequence). The CDR3 is 14 residues long. J gave up 5 bases and V 7 bases, and 7 bases lay outside the gene matches. The CDR3 loop reads CASTGREGTGELFF. The DNA for the CDR3 is TGTGCCAGTACGGGCAGGGAGGGGACCGGGGAGCTGTTTTTT.

The sample holds one count of this clone. The genes are TRBV24-1 and TRBJ2-1, with 10 bases aligning to TRBD2. V trimming: 5 bases; J trimming: 4 bases; junction bases outside the gene matches: 4. Germline CDR1 KGHDR, CDR2 SFDVKD. The CDR3 runs 15 residues. The CDR3 here is CATSGSAGGYNEQFF. The CDR3 nucleotides are TGTGCCACCAGTGGATCAGCGGGGGGGTACAATGAGCAGTTCTTC.

The chain recombines TRBV7-2 with TRBJ2-3, with TRBD2 matching 8 bases. The ends lost 3 bases at V and 5 bases at J; junction bases unmatched: 7. The CDR3 runs to 15 residues. Germline V gene lookup returns CDR1 SGHTA and CDR2 FQGNSA. CDR3 DNA sequence: TGTGCCAGCAGCTTGAGAGGACTAGCTGGAGATACGCAGTATTTT. Its protein product is CASSLRGLAGDTQYF. Together with reference TRBV7-2 and TRBJ2-3, the CDR3 gives the full variable domain: GAGVSQSPSNKVTEKGKDVELRCDPISGHTALYWYRQSLGQGLEFLIYFQGNSAPDKSGLPSDRFSAERTGGSVSTLTIQRTQQEDSAVYLCASSLRGLAGDTQYFGPGTRLTVL.

The chain is built from TRBV5-4 and TRBJ2-1; TRBD2 is a possible D gene (5 bases). Per the germline V gene, CDR1 is SGHNT and CDR2 is YYREEE (reference sequence). This CDR3 contains 14 residues. V lost 4 bases and J lost 5, with 13 bases in between. The CDR3 loop is CASSDMSGNNEQFF. The DNA for the CDR3 is TGTGCCAGCAGCGACATGTCGGGGAACAATGAGCAGTTCTTC.

This clone appeared once. In DNA form, the CDR3 reads TGTGCCAGCAGCTTAGTACAGGGGGCAAGGGCCTATAATTCACCCCTCCACTTT. Its protein product is CASSLVQGARAYNSPLHF. This chain joins TRBV7-9 and TRBJ1-6; 9 bases match TRBD1. Looked up from germline, CDR1 is SEHNR and CDR2 is FQNEAQ (reference sequence). The trim removed 1 base at V and 2 bases at J, leaving 6 bases unmatched. The CDR3 totals 18 residues.

This clone was observed once. V and J are TRBV28 and TRBJ1-3; D is uncertain. Trimming cost V 6 bases and J 0 bases, with 9 bases left between them. The CDR3 loop spans 14 amino acids. Germline assignment: CDR1 MDHEN and CDR2 SYDVKM. The CDR3 is CASSTVYSGNTIYF. CDR3 coding DNA: TGTGCCAGCAGCACAGTGTACTCTGGAAACACCATATATTTT.

CDR3 coding DNA: TGTGCCAGCAGCTTAGCGGCTACCGGATCGGGAGCTGGCTACACCTTC. It translates to CASSLAATGSGAGYTF. The V gene is TRBV7-2, the J gene TRBJ1-2; no clear D. Germline-derived CDR1 and CDR2 are SGHTA and FQGNSA. This CDR3 has 16 residues. V was shortened by 0 bases and J by 7 bases, with 18 bases between the two germline ends.

V gene TRBV5-1 combines with J gene TRBJ2-7; TRBD2 aligns across 8 bases. This CDR3 contains 12 residues. Germline-derived CDR1 and CDR2 are SGHRS and YFSETQ. V trimming: 0 bases; J trimming: 9 bases; junction bases outside the gene matches: 2. The DNA for the CDR3 is TGCGCCAGCAGCTTGGAAGCGGGGGCGCAGTACTTC. Protein: CASSLEAGAQYF.

V is TRBV15 and J is TRBJ2-5; D is ambiguous. The CDR3 is 13 amino acids. V lost 0 bases and J lost 4, with 6 bases in between. CDR1 is LNHNV, CDR2 YYDKDF, per germline (reference sequence). The CDR3 is CATSRDLGETQYF. CDR3 DNA sequence: TGTGCCACCAGCAGAGATCTTGGAGAGACCCAGTACTTC.

This clone was counted a single time. This chain connects TRBV10-1 to TRBJ1-2, with D unclear. Germline CDR1 and CDR2: WNHNN and SYGVQD (reference sequence). The V and J ends lost 2 bases and 0 bases respectively, with 7 bases between them. This CDR3 is built from 14 residues. CDR3 sequence: CASSEVGSNYGYTF. Here the CDR3 DNA reads TGCGCCAGCAGTGAGGTGGGTTCTAACTATGGCTACACCTTC.

The chain links TRBV14 to TRBJ2-2, with D uncertain. V was clipped by 3 bases and J by 0 bases, with 5 bases between them. The CDR3 extends over 14 amino acids. Germline values: CDR1 SGHDN, CDR2 FVKESK. The CDR3 region is CASSHLSNTGELFF. In DNA form, the CDR3 reads TGTGCCAGCAGCCACCTTTCGAACACCGGGGAGCTGTTTTTT.

For the CDR3, the DNA is TGTGCCAGCAGTTACAGGGGAACCTACGAGCAGTACTTC. Its protein product is CASSYRGTYEQYF. This chain joins TRBV6-5 and TRBJ2-7, with TRBD1 as a possible D gene (5 bases). With 2 bases removed from V and 2 bases from J, the gap between germline ends came to 7 bases. CDR3 length equals 13 residues. The germline V gene has CDR1 MNHEY and CDR2 SVGAGI.

V gene TRBV5-1 combines with J gene TRBJ1-6, with D perhaps matching TRBD1 (5 bases). This CDR3 has 15 residues. Germline CDR1 and CDR2: SGHRS and YFSETQ. V was shortened by 0 bases and J by 7 bases, with 11 bases between the two germline ends. Written as DNA, the CDR3 is TGCGCCAGCAGCTTGGGCGCGGGGACCAATTCACCCCTCCACTTT. Translation: CASSLGAGTNSPLHF. Drawing the rest from reference TRBV5-1 and TRBJ1-6, the complete variable domain is KAGVTQTPRYLIKTRGQQVTLSCSPISGHRSVSWYQQTPGQGLQFLFEYFSETQRNKGNFPGRFSGRQFSNSRSEMNVSTLELGDSALYLCASSLGAGTNSPLHFGNGTRLTVT.

The V gene is TRBV10-3, the J gene TRBJ2-5, with a weak D call TRBD1 (6 bases). CDR1 and CDR2 from the germline V gene are ENHRY and SYGVKD. V lost 6 bases, J lost 1 base, and 9 bases lay in between. This CDR3 is built from 13 residues. The CDR3 sequence is CAIRGQPQETQYF. The CDR3, as DNA: TGTGCCATCAGGGGACAACCCCAAGAGACCCAGTACTTC.

The chain couples TRBV14 to TRBJ1-3; D gene unclear. Between the trimmed V and J ends, which lost 0 bases and 10 bases, there was a span of 16 bases. In germline, CDR1 is SGHDN, CDR2 FVKESK. The CDR3 covers 15 residues. CDR3 amino acids: CASSQETDFLATIYF. CDR3 sequence (DNA): TGTGCCAGCAGCCAAGAAACCGACTTCCTCGCGACCATATATTTT. Supplemented by reference TRBV14 and TRBJ1-3, the full variable domain reads EAGVTQFPSHSVIEKGQTVTLRCDPISGHDNLYWYRRVMGKEIKFLLHFVKESKQDESGMPNNRFLAERTGGTYSTLKVQPAELEDSGVYFCASSQETDFLATIYFGEGSWLTVV.

The chain employs TRBV7-9 and TRBJ2-1; D is ambiguous. This CDR3 has 11 residues. CDR1 and CDR2 from the germline V gene are SEHNR and FQNEAQ (reference sequence). Trimming removed 5 bases at V and 7 bases at J, with 6 bases between. Here the CDR3 reads CASSLGNEQFF. The CDR3 nucleotides read TGTGCCAGCAGCCTGGGGAATGAGCAGTTCTTC.

This clone was seen only once. The rearrangement links TRBV7-8 to TRBJ2-1; D unresolved. This CDR3 has 11 residues. CDR1 and CDR2 (germline): SGHVS, FQNEAQ. V dropped 5 bases and J dropped 7 bases, with 6 bases sitting between them. CDR3 nucleotides: TGTGCCAGCAGCCTTAAGAATGAGCAGTTCTTC. Protein sequence: CASSLKNEQFF.